The 16 T cell receptor beta chains below come from one sample, sequenced in a study of graft-versus-host responses after intestinal transplantation. The antigens for these receptors are not known. The data were produced by immunoSEQ multiplex PCR, yet TCRdb's version contains in-frame clones alone and is incomplete. This repertoire shows roughly 80,000 clones, over 75% found once; its top ten account for more than 7%. Sequencing was performed on unstimulated CD8+ T cells sorted from spleen or lymph node cells, taken before transplant. These receptors all stem from a human donor who was the organ donor for an intestinal transplant.

The V and J genes are TRBV9 and TRBJ2-1; 8 positions match TRBD2. Germline assignment: CDR1 SGDLS and CDR2 YYNGEE. This CDR3 comprises 16 residues. The V gene end was trimmed by 4 bases and the J gene end by 3 bases; junction bases not matched to a gene: 9. The CDR3 DNA reads as TGTGCCAGCAGCATTGATAGCGGGGCTCACTACAATGAGCAGTTCTTC. It yields the protein CASSIDSGAHYNEQFF.

The chain uses TRBV7-9 and TRBJ1-2; D is undetermined. The CDR3 totals 14 residues. The germline CDR1 and CDR2 sequences are SEHNR and FQNEAQ (reference sequence). Trimming removed 10 bases at V and 4 bases at J, with 19 bases between. The CDR3 here is CATSPFNPGYGYTF. The DNA of the CDR3 is TGTGCCACCTCCCCTTTCAATCCAGGCTATGGCTACACCTTC.

This sequence joins TRBV18 and TRBJ1-1; D may be TRBD1 (5 bases). The CDR3 is 15 residues long. CDR1 and CDR2 (germline): KGHSH, LQKENI. The V and J ends lost 1 base and 1 base respectively, with 10 bases between them. The CDR3 is CASSPRGTGNTEAFF. The CDR3 bases are TGTGCCAGCTCACCACGGGGGACGGGGAACACTGAAGCTTTCTTT.

The chain carries TRBV4-1 and TRBJ2-3; possibly TRBD1 for D (6 bases). Germline-derived CDR1 and CDR2 are MGHRA and YSYEKL. Between the trimmed V and J ends, which lost 4 bases and 0 bases, there was a span of 17 bases. This CDR3 has 17 amino acids. The CDR3 bases are TGCGCCAGCAGCCGAGTAGGTGGACAGCATAGCACAGATACGCAGTATTTT. Translating it yields CASSRVGGQHSTDTQYF.

This clone was detected only a few times. V and J are TRBV6-5 and TRBJ2-6, with D maybe TRBD1 (5 bases). V was clipped by 5 bases and J by 0 bases, with 8 bases between them. Per germline, CDR1 MNHEY and CDR2 SVGAGI. This CDR3 is built from 15 residues. The CDR3 loop is CASSTDSSGANVLTF. CDR3 nucleotides: TGTGCCAGCAGTACAGACAGCTCTGGGGCCAACGTCCTGACTTTC.

Only one count was recorded for this clone. The chain links TRBV4-1 to TRBJ2-1; 7 bases agree with TRBD2. Trimming removed 3 bases from V and 3 bases from J; junction bases left unmatched: 11. The CDR3 extends over 17 amino acids. CDR1 is MGHRA and CDR2 is YSYEKL in the germline V gene. The CDR3 DNA sequence: TGCGCCAGCAGCCATTCCGGCTCGCGGGGGATCTACAATGAGCAGTTCTTC. It encodes CASSHSGSRGIYNEQFF.

This clone was recorded only once. The chain has TRBV11-2 and TRBJ1-6, with D possibly matching TRBD1 (5 bases). This CDR3 region has 14 residues. Germline CDR1 SGHAT, CDR2 FQNNGV. Trimming cost V 5 bases and J 9 bases, with 14 bases left between them. Here the CDR3 DNA reads TGTGCCAGCAGCCAAGGGGTTATGGCTTCACCCCTCCACTTT. It codes for CASSQGVMASPLHF.

This clone was seen only once. The chain links TRBV5-1 to TRBJ1-3; D perhaps matches TRBD1 (6 bases). Germline V gene data show CDR1 as SGHRS and CDR2 as YFSETQ. This CDR3 is 14 amino acids long. The ends were cut back, 5 bases at V and 1 base at J, with 10 bases in the middle. The CDR3 coding sequence is TGCGCCAGCAGACACAGGGATTCTGGAAACACCATATATTTT. It translates to CASRHRDSGNTIYF.

The chain has TRBV5-1 and TRBJ1-2; D is unresolved. This CDR3 contains 13 residues. The V gene's germline CDR1 is SGHRS and CDR2 YFSETQ. V was trimmed by 2 bases and J by 2 bases, leaving 7 bases between them. CDR3: CASSFIGNYGYTF. DNA of the CDR3: TGCGCCAGCAGCTTTATCGGAAACTATGGCTACACCTTC.

This chain connects TRBV4-2 to TRBJ1-5; D remains ambiguous. V was trimmed by 0 bases and J by 3 bases, leaving 12 bases between them. There are 16 residues in the CDR3. The V gene's germline CDR1 is LGHNA and CDR2 YNFKEQ. CDR3 sequence reads: CASSQDYRVNNQPQHF. The CDR3 region has the DNA TGTGCCAGCAGCCAAGATTATCGGGTAAACAATCAGCCCCAGCATTTT.

The CDR3, as DNA: TGCGCCAGCAGCTTGGAGGGGCTGTGGGGCTACACCTTC. The encoded protein is CASSLEGLWGYTF. This sequence joins TRBV5-1 and TRBJ1-2; tentatively, D is TRBD1 (5 bases). The CDR3 loop spans 13 amino acids. Trimming stripped 0 bases from V and 8 bases from J, with 11 bases between. The germline CDR1 and CDR2 sequences are SGHRS and YFSETQ.

The CDR3 nucleotides read TGTGCCAGCACCACTTCGGGGGGCACTGAAGCTTTCTTT. This encodes CASTTSGGTEAFF. The V gene is TRBV6-6, the J gene TRBJ1-1; maybe TRBD1 (5 bases). The V and J ends lost 7 bases and 4 bases respectively, with 13 bases between them. From germline, CDR1 is MNHNY and CDR2 SVGAGI (reference sequence). The CDR3 is made up of 13 amino acids.

This chain joins TRBV7-2 and TRBJ1-5, with D uncertain. CDR1 and CDR2 (germline): SGHTA, FQGNSA. The CDR3 has 15 residues. V lost 3 bases and J lost 0, with 9 bases in between. Written as DNA, the CDR3 is TGTGCCAGCAGCTTCGACTATTATAGCAATCAGCCCCAGCATTTT. Translating it yields CASSFDYYSNQPQHF.

This clone was seen just once. The rearrangement joins TRBV5-1 to TRBJ2-7; no clear D. This CDR3 contains 15 residues. Germline V gives CDR1 SGHRS, CDR2 YFSETQ. The germline V and J ends were trimmed by 4 bases and 0 bases, with 14 bases remaining between them. The CDR3 protein is CASSLNPAGSYEQYF. CDR3 DNA sequence: TGCGCCAGCAGCCTTAACCCAGCAGGCTCCTACGAGCAGTACTTC.

V is TRBV7-9 and J is TRBJ2-2, with 7 nucleotides matching TRBD2. J gave up 3 bases and V 7 bases, and 5 bases lay outside the gene matches. This CDR3 is built from 14 residues. Germline V gene lookup returns CDR1 SEHNR and CDR2 FQNEAQ (reference sequence). CDR3 sequence (DNA): TGTGCCAGCACCCCGCGGGGGTACACCGGGGAGCTGTTTTTT. Translated, it gives CASTPRGYTGELFF.

This chain uses TRBV28 with TRBJ2-6, with D tentatively TRBD2 (6 bases). This CDR3 is 17 amino acids long. From germline, CDR1 is MDHEN and CDR2 SYDVKM. With 2 bases removed from V and 2 bases from J, the gap between germline ends came to 13 bases. CDR3 in DNA: TGTGCCAGCAGTTTAGGGGGGATCTGGGCTGGGGCCAACGTCCTGACTTTC. As protein: CASSLGGIWAGANVLTF.